The 22 T cell receptor beta chains below all came from one sample that was sequenced in a study of blood T cell repertoires in COVID-19. Sequenced by immunoSEQ multiplex PCR; TCRdb stores in-frame clones only, minus some. The sample consists of approximately 250,000 clones, roughly 88% of them appearing once. What was sequenced was PBMCs or T cells enriched from blood (not recorded which). Source of these receptors: a woman in her thirties or forties with acute COVID-19.

The chain couples TRBV24-1 to TRBJ1-1; TRBD1 aligns across 7 bases. The CDR3 is 14 residues long. V trimming: 7 bases; J trimming: 1 base; junction bases outside the gene matches: 5. Per the germline V gene, CDR1 is KGHDR and CDR2 is SFDVKD. CDR3 DNA: TGTGCCACCAGAGAGGGGGCTGGGAACACTGAAGCTTTCTTT. Translating it yields CATREGAGNTEAFF.

DNA for the CDR3: TGCGCCAGCAGAAGGGGGCAATCCTACAATGAGCAGTTCTTC. It yields the protein CASRRGQSYNEQFF. This chain links TRBV5-1 with TRBJ2-1; 7 nucleotides line up with TRBD1. V lost 5 bases to trimming and J lost 1 base; unmatched junction nucleotides: 3. The CDR3 length is 14 residues. The germline V gene encodes CDR1 SGHRS and CDR2 YFSETQ.

This clone was seen just once. The V and J genes are TRBV3-1 (or the pseudogene TRBV3-2) and TRBJ2-3; 7 bases agree with TRBD2. Trimming took 0 bases from V and 7 from J; bases not matched to a gene: 7. The CDR3 is 15 amino acids. Germline values: CDR1 LGHDT, CDR2 YNNKEL (reference sequence). CDR3 bases: TGTGCCAGCAGCCAAGAGTGGACTAGTCGGTATACGCAGTATTTT. It translates to CASSQEWTSRYTQYF.

In this sample, this clone turned up once. The CDR3 loop reads CASSDNYNEQFF. In DNA, the CDR3 is TGCGCCAGCAGCGACAACTACAATGAGCAGTTCTTC. The chain joins TRBV5-1 to TRBJ2-1; D is unresolved. V was clipped by 4 bases and J by 3 bases, with 5 bases between them. The germline gives CDR1 SGHRS, CDR2 YFSETQ. This CDR3 has 12 residues.

The chain uses TRBV27 and TRBJ1-3; maybe TRBD1 (5 bases). This CDR3 contains 16 residues. The germline V gene has CDR1 MNHEY and CDR2 SMNVEV (reference sequence). V dropped 2 bases and J dropped 0 bases, with 11 bases sitting between them. This CDR3 reads CASSLQGRSSGNTIYF. The CDR3 nucleotides are TGTGCCAGCAGTTTACAGGGAAGGTCCTCTGGAAACACCATATATTTT.

The chain links TRBV11-2 to TRBJ1-6; a weak D match, TRBD1 (5 bases). The CDR3 is 15 residues long. V was shortened by 0 bases and J by 6 bases, with 9 bases between the two germline ends. Germline lookup yields CDR1 SGHAT and CDR2 FQNNGV. Here the CDR3 DNA reads TGTGCCAGCAGCTTAGATCCAGGGTCTAATTCACCCCTCCACTTT. The encoded protein is CASSLDPGSNSPLHF.

This chain joins TRBV7-9 and TRBJ2-7; the D gene is possibly TRBD1 (5 bases). V was pared by 2 bases and J by 1 base, with 9 bases between. CDR1 SEHNR and CDR2 FQNEAQ come from the germline V gene (reference sequence). The CDR3 is 14 residues long. The CDR3 DNA is TGTGCCAGCAGCTTAAGTCAGGGTTCCTACGAGCAGTACTTC. Its translation: CASSLSQGSYEQYF.

This clone is a singleton in its sample. In DNA form, the CDR3 reads TGTGCCAGCAGCCCGAGGGACAGGGGGCAGAATGAGCAGTTCTTC. It codes for CASSPRDRGQNEQFF. The chain uses TRBV3-1 (or the pseudogene TRBV3-2) and TRBJ2-1, with 12 nucleotides matching TRBD1. CDR1 and CDR2 from the germline V gene are LGHDT and YNNKEL (reference sequence). V was pared by 4 bases and J by 7 bases, with 5 bases of the junction left unmatched. CDR3 length equals 15 residues.

V usage is TRBV19 and J usage is TRBJ2-2; D is perhaps TRBD1 (5 bases). Germline V CDR1 and CDR2: LNHDA, SQIVND (reference sequence). The CDR3 loop spans 16 amino acids. Trimming stripped 4 bases from V and 0 bases from J, with 12 bases between. The CDR3 region has the DNA TGTGCCAGTAGTAGCCCCAGGGTCGCGAACACCGGGGAGCTGTTTTTT. Translation: CASSSPRVANTGELFF.

V usage is TRBV25-1 and J usage is TRBJ2-5; TRBD2 aligns across 12 bases. The CDR3 spans 13 residues. CDR1 MGHDK and CDR2 SYGVNS come from the germline V gene. Losses at the gene ends were 9 bases for V and 2 bases for J; bases not matched to a gene: 1. The CDR3 protein is CASTSGGQETQYF. In DNA form, the CDR3 reads TGTGCCAGTACTAGCGGGGGGCAAGAGACCCAGTACTTC.

This chain uses TRBV5-6 with TRBJ2-2, with D maybe TRBD2 (7 bases). Deletions cut 4 bases from V and 1 base from J, with 17 bases between. This CDR3 spans 17 amino acids. Germline V gives CDR1 SGHDT, CDR2 YYEEEE. The CDR3 nucleotides read TGTGCCAGCAGCCTCGTCTACGGGGGGCAGAACACCGGGGAGCTGTTTTTT. Protein: CASSLVYGGQNTGELFF.

The chain is built from TRBV4-3 and TRBJ2-2, with 7 positions matching TRBD1. CDR1 is LGHNA, CDR2 YSLEER, per germline. After removal of 0 bases from V and 3 bases from J, the junction contained 7 bases not matched to a gene. The CDR3 extends over 17 amino acids. CDR3 region: CASSQDGRQGDTGELFF. CDR3 nucleotide sequence: TGCGCCAGCAGCCAAGATGGGCGACAGGGTGACACCGGGGAGCTGTTTTTT.

This clone has ten or more counts. The CDR3 here is CASSWTGYQETQYF. DNA for the CDR3: TGTGCCAGCAGTTGGACAGGGTACCAAGAGACCCAGTACTTC. V is TRBV27 and J is TRBJ2-5, with 8 bases aligning to TRBD1. Germline CDR1 is MNHEY and CDR2 is SMNVEV (reference sequence). This CDR3 is built from 14 residues. The ends lost 4 bases at V and 0 bases at J; junction bases unmatched: 1.

This clone showed up just once. The chain combines TRBV12-1 with TRBJ2-1; no check of the table's D call, TRBD2, against the DNA was made. TRBV12-1 is an annotated pseudogene. This CDR3 has 20 amino acids. The DNA of the CDR3 is TGTGCCAGCACCAAAAAGAACCAGCGGGAGTCGATAGGATCCTACAATGAGCAGTTCTTC. Its protein is CASTKKNQRESIGSYNEQFF.

The CDR3 DNA sequence: TGTGCCACCAGCGCGACAGGGAGGACCGGAAACACCATATATTTT. Translation: CATSATGRTGNTIYF. This chain connects TRBV15 to TRBJ1-3; 7 bases match TRBD1. CDR1 and CDR2 from the germline V gene are LNHNV and YYDKDF (reference sequence). The trim removed 5 bases at V and 4 bases at J, leaving 8 bases unmatched. The CDR3 has 15 residues.

The chain links TRBV7-2 to TRBJ1-4; 7 nucleotides agree with TRBD1. The V and J ends lost 6 bases and 0 bases, in that order; junction bases with no gene match: 7. Germline V gene sequence: CDR1 SGHTA, CDR2 FQGNSA. CDR3 length: 16 residues. In DNA form, the CDR3 reads TGTGCCAGCAGGCCGGGACAGTCCGCAACTAATGAAAAACTGTTTTTT. Amino acid sequence: CASRPGQSATNEKLFF.

This rearrangement joins TRBV29-1 to TRBJ2-4; the D gene is possibly TRBD2 (5 bases). Germline loops: CDR1 SQVTM, CDR2 ANQGSEA. This CDR3 spans 13 amino acids. V was clipped by 6 bases and J by 0 bases, with 9 bases between them. The CDR3 is CSVRALAKNIQYF. As DNA, the CDR3 is TGCAGCGTGAGGGCCCTAGCCAAAAACATTCAGTACTTC.

The rearrangement uses TRBV4-3 and TRBJ2-1; TRBD2 matches 7 bases. With 0 bases clipped from V and 4 bases from J, the junction kept 9 bases outside the gene matches. The germline CDR1 and CDR2 sequences are LGHNA and YSLEER. The CDR3 covers 17 residues. CDR3 coding DNA: TGCGCCAGCAGCCAAGAACCCGCTAGCGGACCGTACAATGAGCAGTTCTTC. Protein product: CASSQEPASGPYNEQFF.

The chain links TRBV7-2 to TRBJ1-1; D is possibly TRBD1 (6 bases). CDR3 length equals 14 residues. The ends were cut back, 7 bases at V and 3 bases at J, with 15 bases in the middle. The germline V gene has CDR1 SGHTA and CDR2 FQGNSA. The CDR3 coding sequence is TGTGCCAGCACCCCGGGGCAGGGGTACACTGAAGCTTTCTTT. It yields the protein CASTPGQGYTEAFF.

The chain combines TRBV7-2 with TRBJ1-3; D is ambiguous. Germline V gene data show CDR1 as SGHTA and CDR2 as FQGNSA. V lost 3 bases, J lost 0 bases, and 15 bases lay in between. The CDR3 consists of 17 residues. The CDR3 nucleotides are TGTGCCAGCAGCTTGTACCTAACTTTAAACTCTGGAAACACCATATATTTT. It translates to CASSLYLTLNSGNTIYF.

The rearrangement links TRBV30 to TRBJ2-1; the D gene is possibly TRBD2 (6 bases). Between the trimmed V and J ends, which lost 1 base and 0 bases, there was a span of 7 bases. This CDR3 contains 14 residues. The germline gives CDR1 GTSNPN, CDR2 SVGIG (reference sequence). DNA for the CDR3: TGTGCCTGGAGTGCGGGGGACTCCTACAATGAGCAGTTCTTC. It specifies CAWSAGDSYNEQFF.

V and J are TRBV5-1 and TRBJ2-3, with TRBD2 matching 7 bases. CDR1 is SGHRS and CDR2 is YFSETQ in the germline V gene. The trim removed 1 base at V and 0 bases at J, leaving 5 bases unmatched. There are 16 residues in the CDR3. The chain's CDR3 is CASSLRSSGSTDTQYF. The CDR3 bases are TGCGCCAGCAGCTTGAGGTCTAGCGGAAGCACAGATACGCAGTATTTT.